A selection of T cell receptor beta chains follows, all from one sample in a study of cytomegalovirus exposure and HLA in healthy donors. Produced via immunoSEQ multiplex PCR; TCRdb's table is partial and in-frame only. The sample shows 150,000 or so clones, less than 85% of them seen only once. Sequencing was done on a sample of PBMCs. The receptors were sampled from a woman aged 60-75 years in good health and CMV-seropositive. Each CDR3 is given with its conserved first and last residue. A D gene is named only where the DNA matches it firmly. The size entry is marked missing in some rows and otherwise reads once, few, many or a size class.

j_gene,v_gene,abundance,d_gene,CDR3aa,CDR3nt
TRBJ2-1,TRBV29-1,.,TRBD1,CSGRTGGLEQFF,TGCAGCGGACGGACAGGGGGCCTTGAGCAGTTCTTC
TRBJ1-1,TRBV19,.,.,CASSIWRDAEAFF,TGTGCCAGTAGTATCTGGCGGGACGCTGAAGCTTTCTTT
TRBJ1-1,TRBV6-7,.,.,CASSPSWQGHYTEAFF,TGTGCCAGCAGCCCTTCGTGGCAGGGGCATTACACTGAAGCTTTCTTT
TRBJ2-2,TRBV10-1,once,TRBD1,CASSRGQETGELFF,TGCGCCAGCAGCCGGGGACAGGAGACCGGGGAGCTGTTTTTT
TRBJ1-4,TRBV5-6,.,.,CASSLAGVEEKLFF,TGTGCCAGCAGCTTGGCTGGCGTGGAGGAAAAACTGTTTTTT
TRBJ2-1,TRBV29-1,.,.,CSVAGGGGQFF,TGCAGCGTTGCAGGGGGCGGGGGGCAGTTCTTC
TRBJ2-3,TRBV5-1,.,TRBD1,CASSWGQGGWADTQYF,TGCGCCAGCAGCTGGGGACAGGGAGGTTGGGCAGATACGCAGTATTTT
TRBJ2-3,TRBV9,.,TRBD2,CASSVDGRAQDTQYF,TGTGCCAGCAGCGTAGACGGGAGGGCCCAAGATACGCAGTATTTT
TRBJ1-5,TRBV28,.,.,CASSDSNQPQHF,TGTGCCAGCAGTGACAGTAATCAGCCCCAGCATTTT
TRBJ1-5,TRBV6-1,.,TRBD1,CASRAGGAEGQPQHF,TGTGCCAGCAGGGCAGGGGGCGCAGAGGGTCAGCCCCAGCATTTT
TRBJ2-7,TRBV25-1,.,.,CASSDPRRGGYEQYF,TGTGCCAGCAGTGATCCTCGGAGGGGAGGATACGAGCAGTACTTC
TRBJ1-2,TRBV28,.,.,CASSLYSPNYGYTF,TGTGCCAGCAGTTTGTACTCCCCTAACTATGGCTACACCTTC
TRBJ2-2,TRBV9,.,TRBD1,CASSATGGGGELFF,TGTGCCAGCAGCGCAACAGGGGGCGGCGGGGAGCTGTTTTTT
TRBJ2-1,TRBV6-5,.,.,CASSYSILANEQFF,TGTGCCAGCAGTTACTCGATTCTAGCCAATGAGCAGTTCTTC
TRBJ1-1,TRBV6-1,.,TRBD1,CASTLDRVTEAFF,TGTGCCAGCACTCTGGACAGGGTCACTGAAGCTTTCTTT
TRBJ1-1,TRBV28,.,.,CASSSSGGVYTEAFF,TGTGCCAGCAGTTCCAGCGGAGGTGTGTACACTGAAGCTTTCTTT
TRBJ1-5,TRBV7-9,.,.,CASSESQGNQPQHF,TGTGCCAGCAGCGAGTCACAGGGCAATCAGCCCCAGCATTTT
TRBJ1-5,TRBV19,.,.,CASSFQGRQPQHF,TGTGCCAGTAGTTTCCAGGGCAGACAGCCCCAGCATTTT
TRBJ2-7,TRBV27,.,TRBD2,CASSSLAGVSSYEQYF,TGTGCCAGCAGTTCCCTAGCGGGAGTGAGCTCCTACGAGCAGTACTTC
TRBJ2-2,TRBV5-1,.,TRBD2,CASSWGTSGTGELFF,TGCGCCAGCAGCTGGGGGACTAGCGGCACCGGGGAGCTGTTTTTT
TRBJ2-1,TRBV27,.,.,CASSPRAYNEQFF,TGTGCCAGCAGCCCCCGGGCCTACAATGAGCAGTTCTTC
TRBJ1-5,TRBV19,few,TRBD1,CASSIERGTGGQPQHF,TGTGCCAGTAGTATAGAAAGGGGGACAGGGGGTCAGCCCCAGCATTTT
TRBJ2-2,TRBV5-6,.,.,CASSLARTGELFF,TGTGCCAGCAGCTTGGCTCGCACCGGGGAGCTGTTTTTT
TRBJ2-1,TRBV20-1,.,.,CSAGRYNEQFF,TGCAGTGCGGGGCGGTACAATGAGCAGTTCTTC
TRBJ1-5,TRBV7-8,.,.,CASSFQGGFNQPQHF,TGTGCCAGCAGCTTTCAGGGAGGGTTCAATCAGCCCCAGCATTTT
TRBJ2-1,TRBV5-4,.,.,CASYDLAGNEQFF,TGTGCCAGCTACGATTTGGCTGGCAATGAGCAGTTCTTC
TRBJ1-1,TRBV7-9,few,.,CASSLESAFF,TGTGCCAGCAGCTTAGAATCGGCTTTCTTT
TRBJ1-5,TRBV12-5,.,TRBD1,CASGPRGTVNQPQHF,TGTGCTAGTGGTCCCCGGGGGACAGTCAATCAGCCCCAGCATTTT
TRBJ2-7,TRBV28,.,.,CASSFPGQNYEQYF,TGTGCCAGCAGTTTCCCCGGACAGAACTACGAGCAGTACTTC